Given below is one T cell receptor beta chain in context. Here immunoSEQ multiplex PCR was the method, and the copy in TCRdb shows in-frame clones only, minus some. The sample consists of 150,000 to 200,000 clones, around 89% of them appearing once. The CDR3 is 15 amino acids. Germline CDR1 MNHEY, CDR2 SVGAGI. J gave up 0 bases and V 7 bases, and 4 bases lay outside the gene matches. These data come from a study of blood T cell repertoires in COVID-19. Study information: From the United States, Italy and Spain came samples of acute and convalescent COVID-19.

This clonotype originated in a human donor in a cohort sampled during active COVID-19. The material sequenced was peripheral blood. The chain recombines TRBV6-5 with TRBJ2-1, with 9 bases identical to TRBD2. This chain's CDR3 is CASTWREGSYNEQFF. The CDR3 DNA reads TGTGCCAGCACGTGGCGGGAGGGCTCCTACAATGAGCAGTTCTTC.